One sample yielded the 32 T cell receptor beta chains listed below, sequenced in a study of blood T cell repertoires in COVID-19. Repertoires were generated with immunoSEQ multiplex PCR, while TCRdb's copy carries only in-frame clones and drops some. This sample has around 72,000 clones, with 65% to 90% found just once. Sequencing was done on a sample of peripheral blood. Every receptor here comes from a man in his sixties or seventies with active or convalescent COVID-19.

CDR3 residues: CATSQVGESYNEQFF. The CDR3 coding sequence is TGTGCCACTTCGCAAGTTGGAGAGTCCTACAATGAGCAGTTCTTC. The gene calls are TRBV15 and TRBJ2-1; no firm D call. CDR1 and CDR2 from the germline V gene are LNHNV and YYDKDF (reference sequence). CDR3 size: 15 residues. V was shortened by 9 bases and J by 1 base, with 16 bases between the two germline ends.

The chain links TRBV5-1 to TRBJ2-1; unclear D gene. Germline V gene data show CDR1 as SGHRS and CDR2 as YFSETQ. V was shortened by 0 bases and J by 7 bases, with 14 bases between the two germline ends. The CDR3 spans 15 residues. The CDR3 region is CASSLDVSRANEQFF. The DNA of the CDR3 is TGCGCCAGCAGCTTGGACGTTTCACGCGCGAATGAGCAGTTCTTC.

The V gene is TRBV18, the J gene TRBJ2-5; possible D gene TRBD1, 5 bases. CDR3 length equals 13 residues. Germline V CDR1 and CDR2: KGHSH, LQKENI. V was trimmed by 3 bases and J by 1 base, leaving 6 bases between them. The CDR3 region has the DNA TGTGCCAGCTCACCCGACAGCCAAGAGACCCAGTACTTC. Translating gives CASSPDSQETQYF.

This clone was found once. The CDR3 sequence: CASSPPGAPYEQYF. The CDR3 coding sequence is TGTGCCAGCAGCCCCCCAGGTGCCCCCTACGAGCAGTACTTC. V is TRBV5-4 and J is TRBJ2-7; D is ambiguous. Germline lookup yields CDR1 SGHNT and CDR2 YYREEE (reference sequence). V was cut by 4 bases and J by 2 bases, with 13 bases left in between. The CDR3 contains 14 residues.

This rearrangement joins TRBV30 to TRBJ1-2; 8 bases agree with TRBD1. This CDR3 contains 17 residues. The trim removed 1 base at V and 3 bases at J, leaving 13 bases unmatched. The germline CDR1 and CDR2 sequences are GTSNPN and SVGIG (reference sequence). The CDR3 DNA follows: TGTGCCTGGAGTGCCGAGGACAGGGCATGGCGAGACTATGGCTACACCTTC. Encoded protein: CAWSAEDRAWRDYGYTF. Supplemented by reference TRBV30 and TRBJ1-2, the full variable domain reads SQTIHQWPATLVQPVGSPLSLECTVEGTSNPNLYWYRQAAGRGLQLLFYSVGIGQISSEVPQNLSASRPQDRQFILSSKKLLLSDSGFYLCAWSAEDRAWRDYGYTFGSGTRLTVV.

The chain links TRBV1 to TRBJ1-2; the DNA was not used to check the table's D call, TRBD1. TRBV1 is annotated as a pseudogene. The CDR3 covers 16 residues. The CDR3 DNA reads as TGCACCAGCAGCCAAGATCTAGGACAGGGGTTCGATGGCTACACCTTC. Protein: CTSSQDLGQGFDGYTF.

The genes are TRBV18 and TRBJ1-6, with 7 bases fitting TRBD1. The germline V gene has CDR1 KGHSH and CDR2 LQKENI. The CDR3 extends over 16 amino acids. J lost 7 bases, V lost 9 bases, and 15 bases had no gene match. Here the CDR3 reads CASSSDRDAWNSPLHF. As DNA, the CDR3 is TGTGCCAGTTCCTCCGACAGGGATGCATGGAATTCACCCCTCCACTTT.

Details on this clone: At one end the junction does not follow the germline gene, possibly because of a read error. This chain links TRBV6-6 with TRBJ1-2; 8 bases line up with TRBD1. The CDR3 consists of 13 residues. Germline V CDR1 and CDR2: MNHNY, SVGAGI (reference sequence). The CDR3 sequence is CASSYNPTDRVDF. CDR3 coding DNA: TGTGCCAGCAGTTATAACCCCACGGACAGGGTGGATTTC.

This clone came up a few times. The rearrangement links TRBV28 to TRBJ1-6; TRBD1 agrees at 12 bases. J lost 9 bases, V lost 8 bases, and 11 bases had no gene match. CDR1 is MDHEN and CDR2 is SYDVKM in the germline V gene. The CDR3 runs to 16 residues. This CDR3 is CASFPGQGASSSPLHF. DNA for the CDR3: TGTGCCAGCTTCCCGGGACAGGGGGCATCGAGTTCACCCCTCCACTTT. The variable domain in full, completed from reference TRBV28 and TRBJ1-6, reads DVKVTQSSRYLVKRTGEKVFLECVQDMDHENMFWYRQDPGLGLRLIYFSYDVKMKEKGDIPEGYSVSREKKERFSLILESASTNQTSMYLCASFPGQGASSSPLHFGNGTRLTVT.

This chain links TRBV28 with TRBJ2-7; TRBD2 matches 11 bases. Germline V CDR1 and CDR2: MDHEN, SYDVKM. This CDR3 spans 15 amino acids. Losses at the gene ends were 4 bases for V and 0 bases for J; bases not matched to a gene: 2. Here the CDR3 DNA reads TGTGCCAGCAGTTCCGGACTAGCGGGCTCCTACGAGCAGTACTTC. This encodes CASSSGLAGSYEQYF.

The chain recombines TRBV9 with TRBJ2-7, with D possibly being TRBD1 (6 bases). The CDR3 length is 15 residues. Germline loops: CDR1 SGDLS, CDR2 YYNGEE. The V gene lost 0 bases and the J gene lost 2 bases, with 12 bases spanning the gap. The CDR3 region is CASSVASGATYEQYF. CDR3 DNA: TGTGCCAGCAGCGTAGCGTCAGGGGCCACCTACGAGCAGTACTTC. Based on the CDR3 plus reference TRBV9 and TRBJ2-7, the full variable domain is DSGVTQTPKHLITATGQRVTLRCSPRSGDLSVYWYQQSLDQGLQFLIQYYNGEERAKGNILERFSAQQFPDLHSELNLSSLELGDSALYFCASSVASGATYEQYFGPGTRLTVT.

The chain links TRBV4-1 to TRBJ1-4, with unresolved D. The CDR3 consists of 13 residues. In germline, CDR1 is MGHRA, CDR2 YSYEKL. Trimming pared 4 bases from V and 8 bases from J, leaving 11 bases between. CDR3 DNA: TGCGCCAGCAGCCTGGCGGAGAGAGAAAAACTGTTTTTT. Its protein product is CASSLAEREKLFF.

V usage is TRBV23-1 and J usage is TRBJ1-5, with D perhaps matching TRBD1 (6 bases). TRBV23-1 is an ORF, and what it does is uncertain. The V gene lost 2 bases and the J gene lost 0 bases, with 11 bases spanning the gap. The CDR3 has 16 amino acids. As DNA, the CDR3 is TGCGCCAGCAGTCAAACCACAGGGTTTAGCAATCAGCCCCAGCATTTT. This translates into CASSQTTGFSNQPQHF.

The CDR3 nucleotides are TGTGCCAGCACCCCTCCCATAGCGGGACGATCCGGGGAGCTGTTTTTT. This encodes CASTPPIAGRSGELFF. V gene TRBV28 combines with J gene TRBJ2-2, with 8 bases identical to TRBD2. Germline CDR1 reads MDHEN; CDR2 reads SYDVKM. Germline trimming cut 7 bases from V and 6 bases from J; bases unmatched to any gene: 13. This CDR3 is 16 amino acids long.

The chain employs TRBV19 and TRBJ2-5; the D is unclear. Germline CDR1 is LNHDA and CDR2 is SQIVND (reference sequence). The CDR3 spans 11 residues. Trimming shortened V by 4 bases and J by 7 bases, and 7 bases separated the two germline ends. The CDR3 coding sequence is TGTGCCAGTAGTAGTGCTAGGACCCAGTACTTC. It codes for CASSSARTQYF.

This chain joins TRBV24-1 and TRBJ2-3; D possibly corresponds to TRBD2 (6 bases). Trimming took off 0 bases at V and 1 base at J, with 13 bases between the two ends. This CDR3 has 17 amino acids. Germline values: CDR1 KGHDR, CDR2 SFDVKD. CDR3 nucleotides: TGTGCCACCAGTGATTTGATACGGGAGCAAGGCACAGATACGCAGTATTTT. It specifies CATSDLIREQGTDTQYF.

This rearrangement joins TRBV5-1 to TRBJ2-3, with D possibly TRBD1 on 6 matching bases. CDR1 and CDR2 from the germline V gene are SGHRS and YFSETQ. Trimming shortened V by 0 bases and J by 2 bases, and 7 bases separated the two germline ends. The length of the CDR3 is 14 residues. The chain's CDR3 is CASSLGQVTDTQYF. CDR3 nucleotides: TGCGCCAGCAGCTTGGGACAGGTCACAGATACGCAGTATTTT.

This clone has a single count. The rearrangement joins TRBV4-1 to TRBJ1-5; D remains ambiguous. The length of the CDR3 is 16 residues. The ends were cut back, 1 base at V and 6 bases at J, with 16 bases in the middle. Germline V gene data show CDR1 as MGHRA and CDR2 as YSYEKL. The CDR3 coding sequence is TGCGCCAGCAGCCAAGTCCTCACTCGGGGAGGTCAGCCCCAGCATTTT. It yields the protein CASSQVLTRGGQPQHF.

The CDR3 DNA follows: TGTGCCAGCTCACGGGGGCTGGATTCACCCCTCCACTTT. It translates to CASSRGLDSPLHF. The chain carries TRBV18 and TRBJ1-6; D possibly corresponds to TRBD1 (6 bases). The CDR3 covers 13 residues. V shed 4 bases and J shed 8 bases, with 9 bases lying between them. Germline-derived CDR1 and CDR2 are KGHSH and LQKENI.

This chain connects TRBV28 to TRBJ2-3; 8 nucleotides align to TRBD1. The junction had 4 bases not matched to a gene; V was cut back by 4 bases and J by 4 bases. The CDR3 is 14 residues long. CDR1 is MDHEN, CDR2 SYDVKM, per germline. The CDR3 nucleotides read TGTGCCAGCAGTTCAGGACAGGGCGCAGATACGCAGTATTTT. It yields the protein CASSSGQGADTQYF.

The chain links TRBV6-5 to TRBJ1-1; 10 bases agree with TRBD1. Per germline, CDR1 MNHEY and CDR2 SVGAGI. Unmatched junction bases numbered 10, after V lost 7 bases and J lost 5 bases. The CDR3 is 15 amino acids. CDR3 DNA: TGTGCCAGCAAAATACGGGACAGGGGAAGTACTGAAGCTTTCTTT. Protein product: CASKIRDRGSTEAFF.

The chain is built from TRBV5-6 and TRBJ1-2, with 7 bases identical to TRBD1. Germline values: CDR1 SGHDT, CDR2 YYEEEE. Trimming cost V 4 bases and J 11 bases; bases outside gene matches: 5. The CDR3 runs 11 residues. Here the CDR3 DNA reads TGTGCCAGCAGCCTAGGGACAGATTACACCTTC. It specifies CASSLGTDYTF.

This chain connects TRBV28 to TRBJ2-5; 7 nucleotides line up with TRBD1. Losses at the gene ends were 6 bases for V and 4 bases for J; bases not matched to a gene: 8. Germline V CDR1 and CDR2: MDHEN, SYDVKM. The CDR3 is made up of 14 amino acids. The CDR3 spells CASSSSNRGETQYF. The CDR3 DNA sequence: TGTGCCAGCAGCTCCTCCAACAGGGGAGAGACCCAGTACTTC.

The chain has TRBV7-9 and TRBJ2-5; D not certain. Germline-derived CDR1 and CDR2 are SEHNR and FQNEAQ (reference sequence). The CDR3 loop spans 11 amino acids. The V gene lost 4 bases and the J gene lost 5 bases, with 5 bases spanning the gap. The CDR3 spells CASSSRETQYF. The CDR3 DNA is TGTGCCAGCAGCTCCAGGGAGACCCAGTACTTC.

The chain combines TRBV13 with TRBJ2-7, with D possibly being TRBD2 (7 bases). Germline CDR1 is PRHDT and CDR2 is FYEKMQ (reference sequence). This CDR3 region has 12 residues. The ends were cut back, 5 bases at V and 7 bases at J, with 12 bases in the middle. The CDR3, as DNA: TGTGCCAGCAGCCCCGGGGGGCCTGAGCAGTACTTC. Its translation: CASSPGGPEQYF.

This clone was found a few times. V is TRBV27 and J is TRBJ2-7; tentatively, D is TRBD1 (6 bases). The ends were cut back, 0 bases at V and 6 bases at J, with 15 bases in the middle. The CDR3 spans 15 residues. CDR1 and CDR2 from the germline V gene are MNHEY and SMNVEV (reference sequence). This CDR3 reads CASSLSTGPRGEQYF. DNA of the CDR3: TGTGCCAGCAGTTTATCGACAGGCCCGAGAGGCGAGCAGTACTTC.

CDR3 DNA: TGTGCCAGCAGACCGGGACAGGGGGCGGAGACCCAGTACTTC. Amino acid sequence: CASRPGQGAETQYF. V and J are TRBV6-5 and TRBJ2-5; 12 bases match TRBD1. This CDR3 is 14 amino acids long. Trimming took 6 bases from V and 5 from J; bases not matched to a gene: 4. CDR1 is MNHEY, CDR2 SVGAGI, per germline.

This chain uses TRBV4-2 with TRBJ2-2, with 16 bases fitting TRBD2. The CDR3 has 15 amino acids. Germline trimming cut 4 bases from V and 8 bases from J; bases unmatched to any gene: 1. Germline assignment: CDR1 LGHNA and CDR2 YNFKEQ. CDR3 coding DNA: TGTGCCAGCAGCCTGGGACTAGCGGGAGGGGGGGAGCTGTTTTTT. It encodes CASSLGLAGGGELFF.

This clone appeared once. The chain uses TRBV11-1 and TRBJ2-3; TRBD2 matches 11 bases. The CDR3 runs 16 residues. The germline V gene has CDR1 SGHAT and CDR2 FQDESV (reference sequence). Unmatched junction bases numbered 9, after V lost 6 bases and J lost 4 bases. CDR3 DNA sequence: TGTGCCAGCAGTCATAGCGGGAGGGGCCTCCCAGATACGCAGTATTTT. It translates to CASSHSGRGLPDTQYF.

The chain couples TRBV19 to TRBJ2-7; 8 bases are a match to TRBD1. The CDR3 contains 15 residues. V gave up 5 bases and J gave up 4 bases; unmatched junction bases: 10. Germline CDR1 is LNHDA and CDR2 is SQIVND (reference sequence). As DNA, the CDR3 is TGTGCCAGTAGTCGTTCTTCGGGACAGGCTTACGAGCAGTACTTC. The encoded protein is CASSRSSGQAYEQYF.

J is TRBJ2-1 and V is TRBV5-1; 15 bases agree with TRBD2. The junction had 7 bases not matched to a gene; V was cut back by 5 bases and J by 4 bases. CDR3 length: 17 residues. Germline V gives CDR1 SGHRS, CDR2 YFSETQ. This chain's CDR3 is CASSSGLAGGGYNEQFF. In nucleotides, the CDR3 is TGCGCCAGCAGTTCGGGACTAGCGGGAGGAGGATACAATGAGCAGTTCTTC.

The gene calls are TRBV5-5 and TRBJ1-5, with TRBD1 identical over 9 bases. The J segment lost 6 bases and the V segment lost 3 bases, leaving 10 bases of the junction unmatched. Looked up from germline, CDR1 is SGHKS and CDR2 is YYEKEE (reference sequence). The CDR3 contains 16 residues. CDR3 nucleotide sequence: TGTGCCAGCAGCTCCGCCGGGACAGGGATAGGTCAGCCCCAGCATTTT. Its protein product is CASSSAGTGIGQPQHF.